This TCR beta chain was sequenced during a study of blood T cell repertoires in COVID-19. Clones were read by immunoSEQ multiplex PCR, and TCRdb kept only the in-frame ones, dropping some. The sample shows 150,000 to 200,000 clones, approximately 90% of them seen only once. This sequence originates from a human donor in a cohort sampled during active COVID-19. Input material: peripheral blood.

The DNA for the CDR3 is TGTGCCAGCAGCCAAAAACTACGGACAGGTGACTATGGCTACACCTTC. The encoded protein is CASSQKLRTGDYGYTF. The chain links TRBV3-1 (or the pseudogene TRBV3-2) to TRBJ1-2, with 7 bases aligning to TRBD1. Germline V gene lookup returns CDR1 LGHDT and CDR2 YNNKEL (reference sequence). Trimming removed 2 bases from V and 3 bases from J; junction bases left unmatched: 9. This CDR3 comprises 16 residues.